This T cell receptor (beta chain) was observed in a study of blood T cell repertoires in COVID-19. Study-wide context: The analysed material was cDNA or gDNA that came from T cells, B-cell-depleted T cells, or PBMCs.

How the authors handled the data: Amplification from reference gene primers served as the basis for estimated nucleated cell counts. Some clones are missing from TCRdb's copy, which holds only in-frame ones; the method was immunoSEQ multiplex PCR. D and trimming were read from the DNA, whereas the V and J calls and clone size are those reported in that table. The sample includes roughly 200,000 clones, 88% of them seen just once. The CDR3 length is 13 residues. The germline CDR1 and CDR2 sequences are MNHNY and SVGAGI (reference sequence). Trimming removed 6 bases at V and 2 bases at J, with 10 bases between.

The sequenced sample consisted of peripheral blood. This receptor was taken from a man between 65 and 85 years old with acute or convalescent COVID-19. The J gene is TRBJ2-5, the V gene TRBV6-6; maybe TRBD2 (6 bases). The CDR3 sequence is CASRESGQETQYF. CDR3 DNA sequence: TGTGCCAGCAGGGAAAGCGGGCAAGAGACCCAGTACTTC.